This TCR beta chain was identified in a study of cytomegalovirus exposure and HLA in healthy donors. Concerning this clone: Its cognate antigen is unknown.

The length of the CDR3 is 17 residues. Germline CDR1 MNHEY, CDR2 SMNVEV (reference sequence). Trimming stripped 5 bases from V and 5 bases from J, with 22 bases between. Points from the study as a whole: CMV antigen specificity was confirmed in vitro for a few CMV-associated chains. The authors enumerated under 200 TCR beta chains as linked to cytomegalovirus.

The data were produced by immunoSEQ multiplex PCR, yet TCRdb's version contains in-frame clones alone and is incomplete. The data contain some 250,000 clones, almost 90% of them singletons. This chain links TRBV27 with TRBJ1-5; D might be TRBD1 (6 bases). Sequencing used PBMCs. The TCR comes from a woman younger than 30 in good health and CMV-seronegative. CDR3 residues: CASSPKTGSRLDQPQHF. The CDR3 coding sequence is TGTGCCAGCAGTCCCAAAACAGGGAGTCGGTTGGATCAGCCCCAGCATTTT.